The clone carrying this T cell receptor (beta chain) has a handful of counts. Its target is not known. The sample's time point: newly diagnosed GD, antithyroid drugs for less than 3 months. The TCR library used RNA extracted from PBMCs. The sample is drawn from a study of regulatory T cells in long-lasting Graves disease. Points from the study as a whole: The persistent group shared 2,500 or so public clonotypes, more than the roughly 990 shared by new patients.

Between the trimmed V and J ends, which lost 7 bases and 7 bases, there was a span of 17 bases. Germline V gene data show CDR1 as LNHDA and CDR2 as SQIVND (reference sequence). The length of the CDR3 is 14 residues. To make TCR beta libraries, researchers used iRepertoire HTBI primers and Arm-PCR of CDR3 regions. TCRdb itself ran the multiplex PCR reads through MiXCR, one entry per CDR3 protein. This sample has around 450,000 distinct CDR3 sequences, with 15% found just once. This sample was shared with a second study, whose subject was T cells in Graves' hyperthyroidism and ophthalmopathy.

The TCR sequence derives from a woman between 25 and 40 years old with Graves disease. The rearrangement links TRBV19 to TRBJ2-4, with D perhaps TRBD1 or TRBD2 (7 bases each). Here the sequenced sample was peripheral blood mononuclear cells (PBMCs), taken at new diagnosis, from a patient treated with antithyroid drugs. CDR3 region: CASNQGGRENIQYF. The CDR3 bases are TGTGCCAGTAACCAGGGGGGGCGAGAGAACATTCAGTACTTC.